Shown below are 5 T cell receptor beta chains from a single sample sequenced in a study of monozygotic twins with inflammatory bowel disease. Each CDR3 protein gets one entry in TCRdb, which reprocessed the 5' RACE reads and gives no DNA. The table lists more than 110,000 distinct CDR3 sequences. The sample comprised blood. All receptors derive from a human donor with ulcerative colitis or Crohn's disease, or a healthy co-twin of an affected twin (not recorded which).

The chain employs TRBV7-6 and TRBJ1-4; TCRdb indicates TRBD1, and absent DNA this call remains unverified. The germline CDR1 and CDR2 sequences are SGHVS and FNYEAQ. The CDR3 contains 14 residues. The CDR3 spells CASSPPGGDEKLFF.

This chain joins TRBV5-6 and TRBJ2-1. The length of the CDR3 is 13 residues. Germline CDR1 reads SGHDT; CDR2 reads YYEEEE. CDR3 residues: CASSFMARNEQFF.

V gene TRBV12-3 or TRBV12-4 combines with J gene TRBJ2-1. The CDR3 length is 11 residues. CDR3 region: CASRTSNEQFF.

This sequence joins TRBV7-6 and TRBJ1-5; TCRdb's D call, TRBD1, is unchecked because there is no DNA. Germline V gene data show CDR1 as SGHVS and CDR2 as FNYEAQ. CDR3 length: 16 residues. CDR3 protein: CASSLGDRVSNQPQHF.

V and J are TRBV24-1 and TRBJ2-4; there is no DNA to check the TCRdb D call of TRBD1. CDR3 length equals 15 residues. Germline V lookup: CDR1 KGHDR, CDR2 SFDVKD. CDR3 amino acids: CATSDLRDAKNIQYF.